This passage covers 4 T cell receptor beta chains from one sample sequenced in a study of blood T cell repertoires in COVID-19. Only in-frame clones appear in the TCRdb table, and some are missing; sequencing was by immunoSEQ multiplex PCR. The sample records 340,000 or so clones, 65% to 85% being singletons. Specimen: peripheral blood. All receptors come from a man younger than 45 with active or convalescent COVID-19.

J is TRBJ1-4 and V is TRBV19, with 9 bases lining up with TRBD1. CDR1 and CDR2 from the germline V gene are LNHDA and SQIVND (reference sequence). The V segment lost 8 bases and the J segment 6 bases; nucleotides outside the gene matches: 7. This CDR3 is built from 14 residues. The CDR3 DNA reads as TGTGCCAGTGCGCAGGGGACAGGGTATGAAAAACTGTTTTTT. Amino acids: CASAQGTGYEKLFF.

V and J are TRBV19 and TRBJ1-4; TRBD1 matches at 7 bases. V trimming: 5 bases; J trimming: 6 bases; junction bases outside the gene matches: 15. Germline V gene sequence: CDR1 LNHDA, CDR2 SQIVND (reference sequence). The CDR3 loop spans 17 amino acids. CDR3 coding DNA: TGTGCCAGTAGTTTCGGGACAGTAGAGAGCACCTATGAAAAACTGTTTTTT. It specifies CASSFGTVESTYEKLFF.

This clone has only a few counts. This sequence joins TRBV5-4 and TRBJ2-7; TRBD2 aligns across 9 bases. The CDR3 is 13 amino acids. Germline loops: CDR1 SGHNT, CDR2 YYREEE (reference sequence). The V gene end was trimmed by 4 bases and the J gene end by 7 bases; junction bases not matched to a gene: 6. The CDR3 here is CASSTVAGVEQYF. The CDR3 DNA reads TGTGCCAGCAGCACCGTAGCGGGGGTGGAGCAGTACTTC.

This chain links TRBV6-2 or TRBV6-3 with TRBJ2-1; the match to TRBD2 covers 7 bases. This CDR3 is 16 amino acids long. The V segment lost 6 bases and the J segment 2 bases; nucleotides outside the gene matches: 10. Germline V gene sequence: CDR1 MNHEY, CDR2 SVGEGT. The CDR3, as DNA: TGTGCCAGCAGCCCTAATCGGGAGGCTCCCTACAATGAGCAGTTCTTC. It codes for CASSPNREAPYNEQFF.